This entry lists 11 T cell receptor beta chains sequenced from one sample in a study of blood T cell repertoires in COVID-19. Data came from immunoSEQ multiplex PCR; TCRdb stores just in-frame clones and leaves some out. Of over 200,000 clones listed, about 85% are singletons. The sample was peripheral blood. The receptors derive from a woman aged 18-35 years who had recovered from COVID-19.

V is TRBV11-3 and J is TRBJ2-1; 7 bases match TRBD1. V lost 5 bases to trimming and J lost 7 bases; unmatched junction nucleotides: 14. Germline V gene lookup returns CDR1 SGHNT and CDR2 YENEEA. The CDR3 loop spans 16 amino acids. The CDR3 sequence: CASSPNDRDIINEQFF. The CDR3 DNA follows: TGTGCCAGCAGCCCTAATGACAGGGACATAATAAATGAGCAGTTCTTC.

V usage is TRBV9 and J usage is TRBJ2-7, with 10 bases that match TRBD1. Germline V gene sequence: CDR1 SGDLS, CDR2 YYNGEE. The V and J ends lost 3 bases and 2 bases, in that order; junction bases with no gene match: 2. This CDR3 spans 14 amino acids. As DNA, the CDR3 is TGTGCCAGCAGCGGGACAGGGGGAACCTACGAGCAGTACTTC. Its translation: CASSGTGGTYEQYF.

The count of this clone is one. The V gene is TRBV6-2 or TRBV6-3, the J gene TRBJ2-2; 7 bases fit TRBD1. In germline, CDR1 is MNHEY, CDR2 SVGEGT. The CDR3 covers 14 residues. The V gene end was trimmed by 5 bases and the J gene end by 1 base; junction bases not matched to a gene: 1. The CDR3 DNA reads TGTGCCAGCAGTCGGACAGGGAACACCGGGGAGCTGTTTTTT. Its protein is CASSRTGNTGELFF.

The chain combines TRBV19 with TRBJ2-7, with TRBD2 matching over 8 bases. The J segment lost 3 bases and the V segment lost 3 bases, leaving 7 bases of the junction unmatched. The CDR3 is 15 residues long. Germline values: CDR1 LNHDA, CDR2 SQIVND (reference sequence). DNA of the CDR3: TGTGCCAGTAGTATCTCCCCGGGAGGGGGCTACGAGCAGTACTTC. This translates into CASSISPGGGYEQYF. Full variable domain (remainder filled in from reference TRBV19 and TRBJ2-7): DGGITQSPKYLFRKEGQNVTLSCEQNLNHDAMYWYRQDPGQGLRLIYYSQIVNDFQKGDIAEGYSVSREKKESFPLTVTSAQKNPTAFYLCASSISPGGGYEQYFGPGTRLTVT.

This chain joins TRBV27 and TRBJ2-5, with a weak D call TRBD2 (6 bases). The CDR3 runs 15 residues. Germline V lookup: CDR1 MNHEY, CDR2 SMNVEV (reference sequence). The V and J ends lost 5 bases and 4 bases respectively, with 17 bases between them. CDR3 coding DNA: TGTGCCAGCAGTCCACTGGGGGGTCCACGAGAGACCCAGTACTTC. Translation gives CASSPLGGPRETQYF.

V and J are TRBV27 and TRBJ2-7; D may be TRBD2 (6 bases). CDR3 length equals 15 residues. The V end lost 0 bases, the J end lost 1 base, and 10 bases lay between the germline ends. The germline V gene has CDR1 MNHEY and CDR2 SMNVEV (reference sequence). The CDR3 DNA sequence: TGTGCCAGCAGTTTATCGATCCGGGGGTCCTACGAGCAGTACTTC. Its protein is CASSLSIRGSYEQYF.

The chain recombines TRBV9 with TRBJ2-5; D not resolved. Deletions cut 4 bases from V and 2 bases from J, with 9 bases between. The CDR3 runs to 13 residues. The germline gives CDR1 SGDLS, CDR2 YYNGEE. The CDR3 protein is CASSQHVQETQYF. The CDR3 nucleotides are TGTGCCAGCAGCCAACACGTTCAAGAGACCCAGTACTTC.

The gene calls are TRBV5-4 and TRBJ1-1, with D possibly matching TRBD1 (5 bases). This CDR3 contains 13 residues. The germline V gene has CDR1 SGHNT and CDR2 YYREEE (reference sequence). Deletions cut 1 base from V and 5 bases from J, with 9 bases between. CDR3: CASSLRGETEAFF. DNA of the CDR3: TGTGCCAGCAGCTTGCGGGGGGAAACTGAAGCTTTCTTT.

V gene TRBV15 combines with J gene TRBJ2-1; a weak D match, TRBD2 (5 bases). The V end was cut by 6 bases, the J end by 6 bases, with 18 bases between. Germline assignment: CDR1 LNHNV and CDR2 YYDKDF (reference sequence). The CDR3 is made up of 15 amino acids. In nucleotides, the CDR3 is TGTGCCACCAGTTCGCTGGCACTAGGCTCCAATGAGCAGTTCTTC. Translating it yields CATSSLALGSNEQFF.

This clone has ten or more counts. The chain recombines TRBV2 with TRBJ2-7; 7 bases fit TRBD1. Germline trimming cut 8 bases from V and 5 bases from J; bases unmatched to any gene: 9. Per the germline V gene, CDR1 is SNHLY and CDR2 is FYNNEI. This CDR3 is 13 amino acids long. The CDR3 DNA reads TGTGCCAGCCAAACAGGGGCGGCAGACGAGCAGTACTTC. Protein sequence: CASQTGAADEQYF.

This chain joins TRBV27 and TRBJ1-5, with D perhaps matching TRBD1 (5 bases). This CDR3 spans 17 amino acids. The ends were cut back, 2 bases at V and 4 bases at J, with 18 bases in the middle. From germline, CDR1 is MNHEY and CDR2 SMNVEV (reference sequence). CDR3 nucleotides: TGTGCCAGCAGTTTAGTAGCTAGGGCAGGGCCGAATCAGCCCCAGCATTTT. Translated, it gives CASSLVARAGPNQPQHF.